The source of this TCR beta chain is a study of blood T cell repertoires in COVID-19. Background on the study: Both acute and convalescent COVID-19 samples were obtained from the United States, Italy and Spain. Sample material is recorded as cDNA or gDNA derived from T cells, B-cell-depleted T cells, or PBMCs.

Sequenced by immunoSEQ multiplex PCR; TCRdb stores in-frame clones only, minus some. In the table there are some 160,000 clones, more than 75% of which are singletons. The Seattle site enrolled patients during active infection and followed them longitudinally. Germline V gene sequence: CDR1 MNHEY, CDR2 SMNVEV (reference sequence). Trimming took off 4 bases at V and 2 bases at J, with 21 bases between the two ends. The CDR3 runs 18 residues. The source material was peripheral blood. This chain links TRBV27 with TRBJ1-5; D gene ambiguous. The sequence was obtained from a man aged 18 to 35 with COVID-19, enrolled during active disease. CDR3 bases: TGTGCCAGCAGTTCGCGACGACGCAACCTCGAGGGCAATCAGCCCCAGCATTTT. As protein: CASSSRRRNLEGNQPQHF.